The 29 T cell receptor beta chains below come from one sample, sequenced in a study of shared clonotypes between healthy human individuals. The protocol was immunoSEQ multiplex PCR, while the TCRdb copy is restricted to in-frame clones and leaves out a portion. The repertoire has 2 million to 3 million clones, 90% to 95% of them found once; the top ten carry about 0.38%. The sample was naive CD4+ T cells from PBMCs. The subset is: CD45RA+ positively selected. Receptors originate from a man between 18 and 29 years old in good health. Some clones in this sample may be carry-over from other donors' samples.

This rearrangement joins TRBV15 to TRBJ2-7; 12 bases are shared with TRBD2. CDR1 LNHNV and CDR2 YYDKDF come from the germline V gene (reference sequence). There are 16 residues in the CDR3. V was pared by 0 bases and J by 7 bases, with 7 bases of the junction left unmatched. This CDR3 is CATSRDYATSGSEQYF. The DNA for the CDR3 is TGTGCCACCAGCAGAGATTACGCGACTAGCGGGAGTGAGCAGTACTTC.

V is TRBV5-1 and J is TRBJ2-5, with D perhaps matching TRBD1 (5 bases). Trimming removed 0 bases from V and 5 bases from J, with 17 bases in between. CDR1 is SGHRS, CDR2 YFSETQ, per germline. The CDR3 has 16 residues. The CDR3 region is CASSLGREAHSETQYF. The CDR3, as DNA: TGCGCCAGCAGCTTGGGCAGGGAAGCGCATTCCGAGACCCAGTACTTC. The entire variable domain, with the rest obtained from reference TRBV5-1 and TRBJ2-5, is as follows: KAGVTQTPRYLIKTRGQQVTLSCSPISGHRSVSWYQQTPGQGLQFLFEYFSETQRNKGNFPGRFSGRQFSNSRSEMNVSTLELGDSALYLCASSLGREAHSETQYFGPGTRLLVL.

The chain employs TRBV5-1 and TRBJ2-1; no definite D call. Germline CDR1 and CDR2: SGHRS and YFSETQ. There are 15 residues in the CDR3. V was cut by 7 bases and J by 0 bases, with 14 bases left in between. CDR3 bases: TGCGCCAGCCAGATCGAGGTGGGCTCCTACAATGAGCAGTTCTTC. This translates into CASQIEVGSYNEQFF.

The J gene is TRBJ2-7, the V gene TRBV29-1, with 11 bases aligning to TRBD1. Per the germline V gene, CDR1 is SQVTM and CDR2 is ANQGSEA. Trimming cost V 5 bases and J 1 base; bases outside gene matches: 1. This CDR3 spans 13 amino acids. The CDR3 spells CSVRDRGSYEQYF. CDR3 coding DNA: TGCAGCGTTCGGGACAGGGGGTCCTACGAGCAGTACTTC.

This clone was observed once. The genes are TRBV11-2 and TRBJ1-3; the D is unclear. This CDR3 has 13 amino acids. Germline assignment: CDR1 SGHAT and CDR2 FQNNGV. V lost 0 bases to trimming and J lost 8 bases, with 8 bases between them. The CDR3 DNA reads TGTGCCAGCAGCTTAGACGTGTCGGACACCATATATTTT. Residues: CASSLDVSDTIYF. Filled out from reference TRBV11-2 and TRBJ1-3, the complete variable domain reads EAGVAQSPRYKIIEKRQSVAFWCNPISGHATLYWYQQILGQGPKLLIQFQNNGVVDDSQLPKDRFSAERLKGVDSTLKIQPAKLEDSAVYLCASSLDVSDTIYFGEGSWLTVV.

This clone occurred once. The rearrangement links TRBV5-1 to TRBJ2-1; D is unresolved. Trimming shortened V by 0 bases and J by 3 bases, and 7 bases separated the two germline ends. Germline V gene lookup returns CDR1 SGHRS and CDR2 YFSETQ. CDR3 length equals 14 residues. The CDR3 spells CASSLGDGYNEQFF. The CDR3 bases are TGCGCCAGCAGCTTGGGAGATGGCTACAATGAGCAGTTCTTC.

As regards this clone: The sample has other DNA sequences that encode this CDR3 too. The chain couples TRBV28 to TRBJ1-2; 8 bases map to TRBD1. CDR3 length: 13 residues. Trimming removed 6 bases from V and 2 bases from J; junction bases left unmatched: 2. Germline CDR1 and CDR2: MDHEN and SYDVKM. CDR3 sequence (DNA): TGTGCCAGCAGGAGACAGGGGAACTATGGCTACACCTTC. This sequence encodes CASRRQGNYGYTF.

As concerns this clone: Other DNA sequences of this sample code for an identical CDR3. DNA for the CDR3: TGTGCCAGTAGCCTCGGGAGGGATACGCAGTATTTT. This translates into CASSLGRDTQYF. The rearrangement joins TRBV19 to TRBJ2-3; 7 bases fit TRBD2. CDR1 LNHDA and CDR2 SQIVND come from the germline V gene (reference sequence). Trimming cost V 6 bases and J 6 bases; bases outside gene matches: 3. The CDR3 totals 12 residues.

The genes are TRBV11-3 and TRBJ2-3; 7 positions agree with TRBD2. Germline V gene lookup returns CDR1 SGHNT and CDR2 YENEEA. The CDR3 has 14 residues. The trim removed 3 bases at V and 3 bases at J, leaving 3 bases unmatched. The CDR3 here is CASSFSGLTDTQYF. The CDR3 DNA reads TGTGCCAGCAGCTTTAGCGGGCTAACAGATACGCAGTATTTT.

This sequence joins TRBV28 and TRBJ2-1; D is possibly TRBD2 (7 bases). The V end was cut by 7 bases, the J end by 8 bases, with 24 bases between. The CDR3 length is 16 residues. Germline V gives CDR1 MDHEN, CDR2 SYDVKM. CDR3 amino acids: CASTTRGAARWYEQFF. CDR3 bases: TGTGCCAGCACCACTCGGGGGGCGGCGAGGTGGTATGAGCAGTTCTTC.

The chain has TRBV29-1 and TRBJ2-3; tentatively, D is TRBD2 (7 bases). V lost 4 bases to trimming and J lost 0 bases, with 23 bases between them. Germline V gene sequence: CDR1 SQVTM, CDR2 ANQGSEA. The CDR3 totals 18 residues. The CDR3 protein is CSVAGGGRGGGSTDTQYF. The CDR3 DNA reads as TGCAGCGTTGCTGGGGGCGGGAGAGGGGGAGGAAGCACAGATACGCAGTATTTT.

This clone was recorded once. CDR3 DNA sequence: TGTGCCAGCAGTCGGCGGGGTCATCAGCCCCAGCATTTT. Translating gives CASSRRGHQPQHF. V is TRBV6-5 and J is TRBJ1-5; D is unresolved. Trimming cost V 5 bases and J 5 bases, with 10 bases left between them. The V gene's germline CDR1 is MNHEY and CDR2 SVGAGI. The CDR3 has 13 amino acids.

This chain links TRBV11-2 with TRBJ2-2; a possible D gene is TRBD1 (9 bases). The germline CDR1 and CDR2 sequences are SGHAT and FQNNGV. CDR3 size: 19 residues. Trimming took off 4 bases at V and 5 bases at J, with 26 bases between the two ends. CDR3 residues: CASSWDRVGLGGKTGELFF. The CDR3 nucleotides read TGTGCCAGCAGCTGGGACAGGGTGGGACTAGGGGGAAAAACCGGGGAGCTGTTTTTT.

V and J are TRBV30 and TRBJ1-3; no firm D call. The germline V gene encodes CDR1 GTSNPN and CDR2 SVGIG (reference sequence). The V end was cut by 1 base, the J end by 0 bases, with 10 bases between. The CDR3 contains 15 residues. Here the CDR3 reads CAWSGARTSGNTIYF. CDR3 sequence (DNA): TGTGCCTGGAGTGGCGCACGGACCTCTGGAAACACCATATATTTT.

The chain has TRBV7-9 and TRBJ2-2, with 9 positions matching TRBD1. The junction had 7 bases not matched to a gene; V was cut back by 4 bases and J by 4 bases. The CDR3 runs to 16 residues. Germline CDR1 and CDR2: SEHNR and FQNEAQ (reference sequence). The CDR3 loop reads CASSSRTGAVTGELFF. In DNA form, the CDR3 reads TGTGCCAGCAGCTCGAGGACAGGGGCCGTCACCGGGGAGCTGTTTTTT.

The rearrangement joins TRBV20-1 to TRBJ2-1; D not resolved. The CDR3 spans 11 residues. Germline CDR1 and CDR2: DFQATT and SNEGSKA (reference sequence). Trimming took 3 bases from V and 8 from J, leaving 8 bases between them. The CDR3: CSARNAYEQFF. In DNA form, the CDR3 reads TGCAGTGCTAGGAACGCGTATGAGCAGTTCTTC.

This chain connects TRBV30 to TRBJ1-4; 10 bases map to TRBD1. With V trimmed by 4 bases and J by 7 bases, 3 bases remained unmatched. Germline CDR1 GTSNPN, CDR2 SVGIG (reference sequence). The CDR3 covers 13 residues. The CDR3 here is CAWTGTGVEKLFF. In DNA form, the CDR3 reads TGTGCCTGGACCGGGACAGGGGTTGAAAAACTGTTTTTT. Complete variable domain (other parts from reference TRBV30 and TRBJ1-4): SQTIHQWPATLVQPVGSPLSLECTVEGTSNPNLYWYRQAAGRGLQLLFYSVGIGQISSEVPQNLSASRPQDRQFILSSKKLLLSDSGFYLCAWTGTGVEKLFFGSGTQLSVL.

The V call is TRBV7-8, the J call TRBJ2-5; maybe TRBD1 (6 bases). V lost 1 base and J 1 base, leaving 10 bases between the germline ends. CDR1 is SGHVS, CDR2 FQNEAQ, per germline. The CDR3 totals 15 residues. CDR3 sequence reads: CASSLGRGLQETQYF. In DNA form, the CDR3 reads TGTGCCAGCAGCTTAGGCAGGGGCCTCCAAGAGACCCAGTACTTC.

This clone was seen a handful of times. This chain connects TRBV27 to TRBJ1-1; 8 bases agree with TRBD1. The CDR3 is 14 residues long. The V segment lost 4 bases and the J segment 4 bases; nucleotides outside the gene matches: 5. Per the germline V gene, CDR1 is MNHEY and CDR2 is SMNVEV (reference sequence). This CDR3 reads CASSYHTGGTEAFF. The CDR3 bases are TGTGCCAGCAGTTACCACACAGGGGGCACTGAAGCTTTCTTT.

This chain uses TRBV21-1 with TRBJ2-1; the listed D gene, TRBD2, was not tested against the DNA. TRBV21-1 is listed as a pseudogene. CDR3 length: 17 amino acids. The CDR3 region has the DNA TGTGCCAGCAGGCATAATAGCCCGGGAGGGCCGAATGAAGAGCAGTTCTTC. It codes for CASRHNSPGGPNEEQFF.

The chain couples TRBV28 to TRBJ2-7; TRBD2 agrees at 11 bases. V was clipped by 3 bases and J by 4 bases; unmatched bases: 5. Germline loops: CDR1 MDHEN, CDR2 SYDVKM. This CDR3 is built from 15 residues. The CDR3 coding sequence is TGTGCCAGCAGTTTCGAGACTAGCGGGAAATACGAGCAGTACTTC. Amino acid sequence: CASSFETSGKYEQYF.

The chain employs TRBV27 and TRBJ1-1; TRBD1 matches at 7 bases. CDR3 length: 17 residues. CDR1 is MNHEY, CDR2 SMNVEV, per germline (reference sequence). After removal of 5 bases from V and 5 bases from J, the junction contained 17 bases not matched to a gene. CDR3 sequence reads: CASSRPITSTGSTEAFF. The DNA for the CDR3 is TGTGCCAGCAGTCGTCCTATCACTTCGACAGGGTCTACTGAAGCTTTCTTT.

The chain is built from TRBV5-6 and TRBJ1-4; 9 bases line up with TRBD1. The CDR3 consists of 15 residues. Germline V gene lookup returns CDR1 SGHDT and CDR2 YYEEEE. Trimming at V came to 3 bases and at J to 4 bases, leaving 4 bases not matched to a gene. CDR3: CASSWTGAGNEKLFF. The CDR3, as DNA: TGTGCCAGCAGCTGGACAGGGGCGGGTAATGAAAAACTGTTTTTT.

The count of this clone is one. V and J are TRBV10-3 and TRBJ1-2; TRBD1 matches at 7 bases. From germline, CDR1 is ENHRY and CDR2 SYGVKD. The trim removed 2 bases at V and 8 bases at J, leaving 11 bases unmatched. CDR3 length: 15 residues. The CDR3 DNA sequence: TGTGCCATCAGTGAGAGAGACAGGGCCCAATCGGGCTACACCTTC. Translation: CAISERDRAQSGYTF.

The chain carries TRBV18 and TRBJ2-6; D is unresolved. Trimming removed 3 bases from V and 0 bases from J, with 12 bases in between. Germline V gene data show CDR1 as KGHSH and CDR2 as LQKENI. This CDR3 has 17 amino acids. The CDR3 protein is CASSPTALSSGANVLTF. The CDR3, as DNA: TGTGCCAGCTCACCGACTGCTCTGAGCTCTGGGGCCAACGTCCTGACTTTC.

The chain combines TRBV15 with TRBJ2-7; unclear D gene. Germline V gene data show CDR1 as LNHNV and CDR2 as YYDKDF (reference sequence). The CDR3 covers 12 residues. V dropped 4 bases and J dropped 4 bases, with 8 bases sitting between them. The CDR3 DNA sequence: TGTGCCACCAGCATCAAGCGATACGAGCAGTACTTC. This gives the protein CATSIKRYEQYF.

As to this clone: Different DNA sequences within this sample yield the same CDR3. This chain links TRBV2 with TRBJ1-5; D is unclear. The length of the CDR3 is 12 residues. Germline V lookup: CDR1 SNHLY, CDR2 FYNNEI. V lost 6 bases to trimming and J lost 2 bases, with 5 bases between them. CDR3: CASSGGNQPQHF. CDR3 DNA sequence: TGTGCCAGCAGCGGAGGCAATCAGCCCCAGCATTTT.

The chain couples TRBV4-2 to TRBJ2-7, with TRBD1 matching 9 bases. With 1 base clipped from V and 6 bases from J, the junction kept 4 bases outside the gene matches. The germline V gene has CDR1 LGHNA and CDR2 YNFKEQ. The CDR3 sequence is 14 residues long. CDR3 bases: TGTGCCAGCAGCCAAGGCGGGACAGGGAGCGAGCAGTACTTC. Encoded protein: CASSQGGTGSEQYF.

This rearrangement joins TRBV5-1 to TRBJ2-4, with 7 bases identical to TRBD1. This CDR3 spans 13 amino acids. Germline CDR1 and CDR2: SGHRS and YFSETQ. The V segment lost 0 bases and the J segment 11 bases; nucleotides outside the gene matches: 5. The CDR3 DNA follows: TGCGCCAGCAGCTTGGCGGGACAGTCAGTTCAGTACTTC. Translating gives CASSLAGQSVQYF.